The sequence of this TCR beta chain was determined in a study of blood T cell repertoires in COVID-19. Study at large: Samples of COVID-19 (acute and convalescent) were obtained from the United States, Italy and Spain.

The CDR3 has 15 residues. V was pared by 4 bases and J by 5 bases, with 11 bases of the junction left unmatched. Germline V gene lookup returns CDR1 SGHRS and CDR2 YFSETQ. Per the study methods: By means of reference gene primer amplification, nucleated cell counts were estimated. Only in-frame clones appear in the TCRdb table, and some are missing; sequencing was by immunoSEQ multiplex PCR. From that table come the V and J calls and clone size; the DNA was used to work out D and trimming. The sample lists 100,000 to 150,000 clones, under 95% occurring once. This clonotype was sampled from a man aged 45 to 65 with active COVID-19. Sequencing input: peripheral blood. J is TRBJ1-1 and V is TRBV5-1; TRBD1 matches 7 bases. CDR3 sequence (DNA): TGCGCCAGCAGCCCCCAACCAGGGGGAGTTACTGAAGCTTTCTTT. Amino acids: CASSPQPGGVTEAFF. Drawing the rest from reference TRBV5-1 and TRBJ1-1, the complete variable domain is KAGVTQTPRYLIKTRGQQVTLSCSPISGHRSVSWYQQTPGQGLQFLFEYFSETQRNKGNFPGRFSGRQFSNSRSEMNVSTLELGDSALYLCASSPQPGGVTEAFFGQGTRLTVV.